The next 2 T cell receptor beta chains were all read from a single sample in a study of identical twins. TCRdb fed the 5' RACE reads into MiXCR, producing one record per CDR3 protein. The table includes roughly 230,000 distinct CDR3 sequences, approximately 8.6% detected once. The same data also contributed to another study, on yellow fever vaccine responses in identical twins.

The source material was CD8+ T cells sorted from blood. These receptors originate from a young woman in good health.

This chain uses TRBV4-1 with TRBJ2-7; 9 bases are a match to TRBD1. Germline trimming cut 1 base from V and 1 base from J; bases unmatched to any gene: 5. The CDR3 is 16 residues long. Germline CDR1 is MGHRA and CDR2 is YSYEKL. The CDR3 nucleotides are TGCGCCAGCAGCCAAGGGCCGGGACAGGGTTCCTACGAGCAGTACTTC. This gives the protein CASSQGPGQGSYEQYF.

The rearrangement uses TRBV7-9 and TRBJ2-3; D gene ambiguous. V lost 6 bases to trimming and J lost 5 bases, with 9 bases between them. This CDR3 has 12 amino acids. Germline V lookup: CDR1 SEHNR, CDR2 FQNEAQ (reference sequence). For the CDR3, the DNA is TGTGCCAGCAGACTCACGGGAGATACGCAGTATTTT. Its translation is CASRLTGDTQYF.